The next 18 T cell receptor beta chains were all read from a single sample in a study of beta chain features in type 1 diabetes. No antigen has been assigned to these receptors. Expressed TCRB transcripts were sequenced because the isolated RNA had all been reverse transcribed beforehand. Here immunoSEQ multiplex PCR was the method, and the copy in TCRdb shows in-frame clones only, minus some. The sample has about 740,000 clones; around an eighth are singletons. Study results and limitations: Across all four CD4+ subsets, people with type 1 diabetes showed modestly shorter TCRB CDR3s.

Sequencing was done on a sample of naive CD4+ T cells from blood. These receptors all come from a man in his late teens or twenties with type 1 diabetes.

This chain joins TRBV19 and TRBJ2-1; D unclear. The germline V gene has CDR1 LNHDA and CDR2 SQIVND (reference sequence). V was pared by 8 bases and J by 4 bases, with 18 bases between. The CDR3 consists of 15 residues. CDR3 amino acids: CASCQDQDLYNEQFF. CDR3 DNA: TGTGCCAGTTGTCAAGATCAGGACCTTTACAATGAGCAGTTCTTC.

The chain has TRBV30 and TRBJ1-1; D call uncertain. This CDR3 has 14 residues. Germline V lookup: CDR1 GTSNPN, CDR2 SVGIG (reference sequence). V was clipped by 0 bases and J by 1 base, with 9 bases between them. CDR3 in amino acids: CAWSVQLRNTEAFF. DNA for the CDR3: TGTGCCTGGAGTGTACAGCTCAGGAACACTGAAGCTTTCTTT.

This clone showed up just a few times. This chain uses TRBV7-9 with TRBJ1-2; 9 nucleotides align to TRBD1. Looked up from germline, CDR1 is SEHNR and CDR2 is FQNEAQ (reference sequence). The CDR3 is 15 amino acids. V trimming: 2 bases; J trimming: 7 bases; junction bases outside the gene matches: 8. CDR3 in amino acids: CASSLWDRENRGYTF. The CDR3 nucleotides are TGTGCCAGCAGCTTATGGGACAGGGAGAACCGTGGCTACACCTTC.

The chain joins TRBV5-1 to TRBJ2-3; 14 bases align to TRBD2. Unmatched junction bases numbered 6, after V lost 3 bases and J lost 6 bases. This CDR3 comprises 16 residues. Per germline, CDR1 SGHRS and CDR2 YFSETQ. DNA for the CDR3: TGCGCCAGCAGCTCGGGACTAGCGGGGGTACTTGATACGCAGTATTTT. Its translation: CASSSGLAGVLDTQYF.

CDR3: CAWRFWGTEAFF. CDR3 coding DNA: TGTGCCTGGAGATTTTGGGGCACTGAAGCTTTCTTT. The chain links TRBV30 to TRBJ1-1; D remains unclear. This CDR3 has 12 amino acids. The ends were cut back, 3 bases at V and 4 bases at J, with 9 bases in the middle. Looked up from germline, CDR1 is GTSNPN and CDR2 is SVGIG (reference sequence). The full variable domain, its missing parts supplied by reference TRBV30 and TRBJ1-1, is SQTIHQWPATLVQPVGSPLSLECTVEGTSNPNLYWYRQAAGRGLQLLFYSVGIGQISSEVPQNLSASRPQDRQFILSSKKLLLSDSGFYLCAWRFWGTEAFFGQGTRLTVV.

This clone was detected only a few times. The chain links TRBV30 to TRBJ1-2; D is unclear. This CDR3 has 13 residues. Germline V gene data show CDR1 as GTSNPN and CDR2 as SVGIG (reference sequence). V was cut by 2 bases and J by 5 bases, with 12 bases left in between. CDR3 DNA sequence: TGTGCCTGGAGTACTGCGACGAGGTATGGCTACACCTTC. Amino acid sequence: CAWSTATRYGYTF.

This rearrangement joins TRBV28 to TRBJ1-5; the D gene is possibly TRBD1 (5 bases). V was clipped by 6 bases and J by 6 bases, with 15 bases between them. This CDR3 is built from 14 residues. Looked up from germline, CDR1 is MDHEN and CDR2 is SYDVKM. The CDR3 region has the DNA TGTGCCAGCAGATCAGGGTTGCGGGGTCAGCCCCAGCATTTT. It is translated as CASRSGLRGQPQHF.

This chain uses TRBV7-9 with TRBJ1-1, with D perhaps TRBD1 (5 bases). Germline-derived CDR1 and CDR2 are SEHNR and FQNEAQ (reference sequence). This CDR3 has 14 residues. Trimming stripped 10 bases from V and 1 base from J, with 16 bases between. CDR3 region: CATHGAGTNTEAFF. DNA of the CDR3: TGTGCCACCCACGGAGCAGGGACGAACACTGAAGCTTTCTTT.

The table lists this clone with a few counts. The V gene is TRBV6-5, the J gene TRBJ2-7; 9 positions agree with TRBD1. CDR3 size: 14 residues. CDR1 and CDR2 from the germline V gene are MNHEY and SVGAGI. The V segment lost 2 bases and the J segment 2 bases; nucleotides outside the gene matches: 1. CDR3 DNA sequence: TGTGCCAGCAGTTACGGGGACAGGGCCTACGAGCAGTACTTC. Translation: CASSYGDRAYEQYF.

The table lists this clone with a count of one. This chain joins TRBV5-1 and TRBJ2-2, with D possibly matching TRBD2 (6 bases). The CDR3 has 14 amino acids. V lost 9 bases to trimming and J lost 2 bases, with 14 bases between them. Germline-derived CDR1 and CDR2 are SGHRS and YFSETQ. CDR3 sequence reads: CATRGGVNTGELFF. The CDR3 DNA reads TGCGCCACCCGCGGAGGGGTAAACACCGGGGAGCTGTTTTTT. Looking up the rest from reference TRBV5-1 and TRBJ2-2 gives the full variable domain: KAGVTQTPRYLIKTRGQQVTLSCSPISGHRSVSWYQQTPGQGLQFLFEYFSETQRNKGNFPGRFSGRQFSNSRSEMNVSTLELGDSALYLCATRGGVNTGELFFGEGSRLTVL.

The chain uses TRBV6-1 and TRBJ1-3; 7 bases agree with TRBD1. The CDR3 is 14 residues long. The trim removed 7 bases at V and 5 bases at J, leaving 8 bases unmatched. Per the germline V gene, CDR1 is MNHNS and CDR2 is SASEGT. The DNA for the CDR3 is TGTGCCAGCAATGGGGACAGCCTACGAAACACCATATATTTT. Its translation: CASNGDSLRNTIYF.

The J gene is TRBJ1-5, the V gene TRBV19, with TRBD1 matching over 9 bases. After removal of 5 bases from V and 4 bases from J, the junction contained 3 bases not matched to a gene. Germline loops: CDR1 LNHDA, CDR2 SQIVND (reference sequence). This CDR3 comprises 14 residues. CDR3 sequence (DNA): TGTGCCAGTAGTGATGGACAGGGGAATCAGCCCCAGCATTTT. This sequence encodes CASSDGQGNQPQHF.

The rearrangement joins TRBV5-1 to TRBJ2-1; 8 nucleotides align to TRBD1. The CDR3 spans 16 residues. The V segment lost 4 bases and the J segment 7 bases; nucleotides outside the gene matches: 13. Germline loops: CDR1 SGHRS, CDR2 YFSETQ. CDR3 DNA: TGCGCCAGCAGCCGTACCGGGACAGGCCTGGTGAATGAGCAGTTCTTC. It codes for CASSRTGTGLVNEQFF.

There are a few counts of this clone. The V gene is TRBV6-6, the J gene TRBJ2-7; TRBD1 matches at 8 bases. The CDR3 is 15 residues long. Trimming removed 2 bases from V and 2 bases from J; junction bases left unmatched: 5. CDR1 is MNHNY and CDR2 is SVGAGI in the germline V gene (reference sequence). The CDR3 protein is CASSYPPGQAYEQYF. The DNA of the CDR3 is TGTGCCAGCAGTTACCCCCCGGGACAGGCCTACGAGCAGTACTTC.

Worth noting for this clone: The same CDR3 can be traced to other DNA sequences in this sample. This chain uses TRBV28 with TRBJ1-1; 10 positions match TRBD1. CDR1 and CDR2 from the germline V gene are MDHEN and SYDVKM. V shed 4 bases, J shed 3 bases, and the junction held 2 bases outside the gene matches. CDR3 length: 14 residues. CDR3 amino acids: CASSSGQGDTEAFF. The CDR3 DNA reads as TGTGCCAGCAGTTCCGGACAGGGGGACACTGAAGCTTTCTTT.

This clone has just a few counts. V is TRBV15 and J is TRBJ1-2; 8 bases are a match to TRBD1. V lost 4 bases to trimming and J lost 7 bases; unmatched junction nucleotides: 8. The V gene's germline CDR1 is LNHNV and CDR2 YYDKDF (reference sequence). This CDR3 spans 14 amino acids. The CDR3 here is CATSTWTGRTGYTF. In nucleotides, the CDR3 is TGTGCCACCAGCACCTGGACAGGGAGGACTGGCTACACCTTC.

Here the CDR3 reads CASSLSGTKYGYTF. CDR3 coding DNA: TGTGCCAGCAGCTTATCCGGCACCAAGTATGGCTACACCTTC. This sequence joins TRBV7-6 and TRBJ1-2; D gene unclear. The germline V gene encodes CDR1 SGHVS and CDR2 FNYEAQ. The CDR3 loop spans 14 amino acids. Between the trimmed V and J ends, which lost 2 bases and 5 bases, there was a span of 12 bases.

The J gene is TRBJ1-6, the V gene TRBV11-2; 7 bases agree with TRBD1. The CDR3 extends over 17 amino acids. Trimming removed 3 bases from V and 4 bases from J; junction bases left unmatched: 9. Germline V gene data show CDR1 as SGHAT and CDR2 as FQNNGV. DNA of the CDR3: TGTGCCAGCAGCTTGAAGGGGGACAGCCTTTATAATTCACCCCTCCACTTT. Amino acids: CASSLKGDSLYNSPLHF. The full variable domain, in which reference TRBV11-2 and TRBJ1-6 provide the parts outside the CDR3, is EAGVAQSPRYKIIEKRQSVAFWCNPISGHATLYWYQQILGQGPKLLIQFQNNGVVDDSQLPKDRFSAERLKGVDSTLKIQPAKLEDSAVYLCASSLKGDSLYNSPLHFGNGTRLTVT.